This T cell receptor beta chain is drawn from a study of blood T cell repertoires in COVID-19. This clone was observed a few times. Source study methods: For nucleated cells, counts were estimated from reference gene primer amplification. Using immunoSEQ multiplex PCR, the repertoire was profiled, and TCRdb retains in-frame clones only, with some absent. The D gene and trimming were derived from the DNA, and the V and J assignments and clone size from that table. The sample records 150,000 or so clones, approximately 78% being singletons. Per the germline V gene, CDR1 is KGHDR and CDR2 is SFDVKD. The CDR3 length is 17 residues. The junction had 4 bases not matched to a gene; V was cut back by 5 bases and J by 0 bases.

The chain joins TRBV24-1 to TRBJ2-2; TRBD1 matches 11 bases. The receptor was derived from a human donor with acute or convalescent COVID-19. The donor label of this sample is uncertain. The material sequenced was peripheral blood. CDR3 DNA: TGTGCCACCAGTGGGACAGGGGGCGACGCGAACACCGGGGAGCTGTTTTTT. Amino acid sequence: CATSGTGGDANTGELFF.